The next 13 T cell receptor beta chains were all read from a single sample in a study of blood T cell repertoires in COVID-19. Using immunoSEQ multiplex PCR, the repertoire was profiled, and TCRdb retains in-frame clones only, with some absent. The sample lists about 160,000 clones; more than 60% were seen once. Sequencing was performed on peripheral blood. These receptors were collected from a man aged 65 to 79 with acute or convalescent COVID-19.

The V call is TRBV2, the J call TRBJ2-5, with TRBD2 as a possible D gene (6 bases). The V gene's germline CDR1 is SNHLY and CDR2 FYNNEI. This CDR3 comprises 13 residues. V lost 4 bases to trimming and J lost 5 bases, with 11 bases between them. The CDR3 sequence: CASSGDLVETQYF. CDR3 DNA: TGTGCCAGCAGTGGGGACTTGGTGGAGACCCAGTACTTC. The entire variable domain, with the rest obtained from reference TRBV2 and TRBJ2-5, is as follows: EPEVTQTPSHQVTQMGQEVILRCVPISNHLYFYWYRQILGQKVEFLVSFYNNEISEKSEIFDDQFSVERPDGSNFTLKIRSTKLEDSAMYFCASSGDLVETQYFGPGTRLLVL.

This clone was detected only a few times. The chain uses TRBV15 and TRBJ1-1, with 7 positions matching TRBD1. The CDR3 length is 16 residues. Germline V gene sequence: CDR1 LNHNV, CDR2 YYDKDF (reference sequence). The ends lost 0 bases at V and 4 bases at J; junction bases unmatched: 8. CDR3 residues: CATSRDERGHITEAFF. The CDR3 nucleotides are TGTGCCACCAGCAGAGATGAGAGGGGGCACATCACTGAAGCTTTCTTT.

The CDR3 here is CSVADRGGNTIYF. CDR3 nucleotide sequence: TGCAGCGTTGCCGACAGGGGTGGAAACACCATATATTTT. The V call is TRBV29-1, the J call TRBJ1-3, with 8 bases fitting TRBD1. The V segment lost 4 bases and the J segment 3 bases; nucleotides outside the gene matches: 2. The germline V gene encodes CDR1 SQVTM and CDR2 ANQGSEA. This CDR3 has 13 amino acids.

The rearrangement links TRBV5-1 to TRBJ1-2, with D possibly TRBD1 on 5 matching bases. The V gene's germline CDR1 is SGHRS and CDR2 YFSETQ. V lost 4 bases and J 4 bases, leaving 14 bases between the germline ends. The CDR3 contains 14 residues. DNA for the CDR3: TGCGCCAGCAGCGAACAGGCCGATGTCTATGGCTACACCTTC. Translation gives CASSEQADVYGYTF.

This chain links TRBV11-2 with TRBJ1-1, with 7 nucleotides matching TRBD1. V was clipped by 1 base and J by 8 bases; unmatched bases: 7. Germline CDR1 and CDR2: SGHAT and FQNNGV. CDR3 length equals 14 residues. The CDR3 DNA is TGTGCCAGCAGCTTAGCCGCCGTAGGGGGCGAAGCTTTCTTT. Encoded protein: CASSLAAVGGEAFF.

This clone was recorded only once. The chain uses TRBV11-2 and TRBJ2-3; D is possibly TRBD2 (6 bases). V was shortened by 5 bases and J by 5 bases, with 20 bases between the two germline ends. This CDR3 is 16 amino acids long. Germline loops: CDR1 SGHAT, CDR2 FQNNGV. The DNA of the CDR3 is TGTGCCAGCAGCCAATCTTCGGGACTCGCGCAAGATACGCAGTATTTT. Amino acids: CASSQSSGLAQDTQYF.

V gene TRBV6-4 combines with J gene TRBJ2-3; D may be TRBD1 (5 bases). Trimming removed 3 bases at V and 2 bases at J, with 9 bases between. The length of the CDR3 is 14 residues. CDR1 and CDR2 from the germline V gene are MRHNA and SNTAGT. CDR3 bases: TGTGCCAGCAGTGAACACAGGCACACAGATACGCAGTATTTT. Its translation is CASSEHRHTDTQYF.

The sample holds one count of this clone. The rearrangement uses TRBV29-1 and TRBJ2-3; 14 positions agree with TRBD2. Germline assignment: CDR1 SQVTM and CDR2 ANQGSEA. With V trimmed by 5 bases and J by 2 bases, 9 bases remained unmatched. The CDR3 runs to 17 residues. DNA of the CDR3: TGCAGCGTTTTCGGGACTAGCGGGAGTTTATACACAGATACGCAGTATTTT. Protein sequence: CSVFGTSGSLYTDTQYF.

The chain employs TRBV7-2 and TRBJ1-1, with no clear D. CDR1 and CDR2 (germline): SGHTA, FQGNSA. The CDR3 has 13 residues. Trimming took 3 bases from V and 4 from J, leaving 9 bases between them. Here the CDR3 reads CASSFGRRTEAFF. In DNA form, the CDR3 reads TGTGCCAGCAGCTTTGGGCGCCGCACTGAAGCTTTCTTT. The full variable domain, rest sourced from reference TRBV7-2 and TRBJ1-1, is GAGVSQSPSNKVTEKGKDVELRCDPISGHTALYWYRQSLGQGLEFLIYFQGNSAPDKSGLPSDRFSAERTGGSVSTLTIQRTQQEDSAVYLCASSFGRRTEAFFGQGTRLTVV.

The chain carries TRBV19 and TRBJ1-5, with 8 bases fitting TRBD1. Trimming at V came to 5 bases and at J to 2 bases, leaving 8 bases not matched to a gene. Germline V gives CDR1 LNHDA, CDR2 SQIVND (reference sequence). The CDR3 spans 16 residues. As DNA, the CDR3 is TGTGCCAGTAGTCGGCAGGGGGCAATGGGCAATCAGCCCCAGCATTTT. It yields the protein CASSRQGAMGNQPQHF.

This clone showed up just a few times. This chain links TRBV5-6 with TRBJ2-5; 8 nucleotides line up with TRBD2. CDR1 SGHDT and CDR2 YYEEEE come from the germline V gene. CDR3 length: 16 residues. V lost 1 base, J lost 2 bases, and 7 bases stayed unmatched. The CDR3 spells CASSLLPAGEQETQYF. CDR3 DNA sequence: TGTGCCAGCAGCTTGCTTCCAGCGGGGGAACAAGAGACCCAGTACTTC.

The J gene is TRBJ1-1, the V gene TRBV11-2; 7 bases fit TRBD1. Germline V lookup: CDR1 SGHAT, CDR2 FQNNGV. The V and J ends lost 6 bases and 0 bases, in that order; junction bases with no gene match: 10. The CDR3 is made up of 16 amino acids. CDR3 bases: TGTGCCAGCAGTCAGGGGGGAATACTCATGAACACTGAAGCTTTCTTT. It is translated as CASSQGGILMNTEAFF.

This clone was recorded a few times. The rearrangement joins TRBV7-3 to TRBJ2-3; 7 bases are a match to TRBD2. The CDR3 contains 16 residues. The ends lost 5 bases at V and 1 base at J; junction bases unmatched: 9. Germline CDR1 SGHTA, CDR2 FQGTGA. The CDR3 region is CASSPVGRGGTDTQYF. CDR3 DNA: TGTGCCAGCAGCCCCGTGGGGAGGGGAGGCACAGATACGCAGTATTTT.